This T cell receptor beta chain was sequenced for a study of blood T cell repertoires in COVID-19. Generated by immunoSEQ multiplex PCR, the TCRdb table keeps only in-frame clones and is missing some. The sample contains roughly 430,000 clones, roughly 87% of which appear only once. Trimming took 4 bases from V and 0 from J, leaving 10 bases between them. CDR1 is SEHNR and CDR2 is FQNEAQ in the germline V gene (reference sequence). CDR3 length equals 15 residues. Sequencing used PBMCs or T cells enriched from blood (not recorded which). The rearrangement joins TRBV7-9 to TRBJ1-3; a weak D match, TRBD1 (6 bases). The clonotype comes from a woman in her forties with acute COVID-19. CDR3 nucleotide sequence: TGTGCCAGCAGCTCTTGGGACAACTCTGGAAACACCATATATTTT. Translating gives CASSSWDNSGNTIYF. Based on the CDR3 plus reference TRBV7-9 and TRBJ1-3, the full variable domain is DTGVSQNPRHKITKRGQNVTFRCDPISEHNRLYWYRQTLGQGPEFLTYFQNEAQLEKSRLLSDRFSAERPKGSFSTLEIQRTEQGDSAMYLCASSSWDNSGNTIYFGEGSWLTVV.